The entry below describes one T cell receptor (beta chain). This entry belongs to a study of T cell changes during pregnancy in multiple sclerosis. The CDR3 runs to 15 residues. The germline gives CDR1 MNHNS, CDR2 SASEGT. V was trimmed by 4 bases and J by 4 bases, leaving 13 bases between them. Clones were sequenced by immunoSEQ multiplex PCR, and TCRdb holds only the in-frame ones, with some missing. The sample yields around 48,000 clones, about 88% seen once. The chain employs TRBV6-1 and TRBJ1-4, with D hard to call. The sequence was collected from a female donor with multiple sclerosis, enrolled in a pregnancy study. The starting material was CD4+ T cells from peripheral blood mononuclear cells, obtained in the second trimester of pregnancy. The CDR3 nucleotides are TGTGCCAGCAGTGGACTCGTCAGCGATAATGAAAAACTGTTTTTT. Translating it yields CASSGLVSDNEKLFF.